The 10 T cell receptor beta chains presented below share a single source sample, sequenced in a study of CD8 T cells in Susac syndrome. RNA amounts of about 0.45 to 1 ug underwent reverse transcription with random hexamers. TCRdb recomputed calls from the immunoSEQ multiplex PCR reads with MiXCR, one row per CDR3 protein. Here the sample spans 180,000 or so distinct CDR3 sequences, around 94% being singletons. Sequenced input: CD4+ T cells from PBMCs. Receptors were obtained from a human donor in good health.

V gene TRBV7-9 combines with J gene TRBJ2-7, with TRBD1 as a possible D gene (5 bases). This CDR3 has 12 residues. Per germline, CDR1 SEHNR and CDR2 FQNEAQ (reference sequence). The V end was cut by 5 bases, the J end by 3 bases, with 8 bases between. CDR3 nucleotides: TGTGCCAGCAGCGCTGGACACTACGAGCAGTACTTC. Protein product: CASSAGHYEQYF. The whole variable domain, filled in from reference TRBV7-9 and TRBJ2-7, reads DTGVSQNPRHKITKRGQNVTFRCDPISEHNRLYWYRQTLGQGPEFLTYFQNEAQLEKSRLLSDRFSAERPKGSFSTLEIQRTEQGDSAMYLCASSAGHYEQYFGPGTRLTVT.

The chain recombines TRBV6-2 or TRBV6-3 with TRBJ1-1; D perhaps matches TRBD1 (5 bases). The CDR3 spans 15 residues. Trimming left V 6 bases short and J 3 bases short, with 17 bases between. CDR1 MNHEY and CDR2 SVGEGT come from the germline V gene. CDR3 amino acids: CASRTGGNGDTEAFF. In DNA, the CDR3 is TGTGCCAGCAGAACTGGGGGGAACGGTGACACTGAAGCTTTCTTT.

This chain links TRBV20-1 with TRBJ2-5; 12 positions match TRBD2. This CDR3 region has 15 residues. V was pared by 2 bases and J by 2 bases, with 3 bases of the junction left unmatched. Germline V CDR1 and CDR2: DFQATT, SNEGSKA (reference sequence). The CDR3 protein is CSARLLAGGQETQYF. The CDR3 DNA sequence: TGCAGTGCTAGACTGCTAGCGGGGGGGCAAGAGACCCAGTACTTC.

The chain's CDR3 is CSARQETQYF. In DNA form, the CDR3 reads TGCAGTGCACGACAAGAGACCCAGTACTTC. V usage is TRBV20-1 and J usage is TRBJ2-5; D gene ambiguous. V was cut by 6 bases and J by 2 bases, with 4 bases left in between. The CDR3 sequence is 10 residues long. CDR1 DFQATT and CDR2 SNEGSKA come from the germline V gene (reference sequence).

DNA for the CDR3: TGTGCCAGCAGCCCCTACGGCCATGAGCAGTTCTTC. Translating gives CASSPYGHEQFF. V usage is TRBV7-3 and J usage is TRBJ2-1, with D unresolved. V was clipped by 5 bases and J by 8 bases, with 10 bases between them. CDR3 size: 12 residues. Germline CDR1 and CDR2: SGHTA and FQGTGA.

CDR3 in amino acids: CASSPSVDYGYTF. DNA for the CDR3: TGTGCCAGCAGCCCGAGCGTGGACTATGGCTACACCTTC. The chain joins TRBV7-8 to TRBJ1-2; no definite D call. The V and J ends lost 5 bases and 3 bases respectively, with 10 bases between them. The CDR3 has 13 amino acids. CDR1 is SGHVS, CDR2 FQNEAQ, per germline. Based on the CDR3 plus reference TRBV7-8 and TRBJ1-2, the full variable domain is GAGVSQSPRYKVAKRGQDVALRCDPISGHVSLFWYQQALGQGPEFLTYFQNEAQLDKSGLPSDRFFAERPEGSVSTLKIQRTQQEDSAVYLCASSPSVDYGYTFGSGTRLTVV.

The rearrangement uses TRBV20-1 and TRBJ1-6, with a possible D match to TRBD1 (5 bases). CDR1 and CDR2 from the germline V gene are DFQATT and SNEGSKA (reference sequence). This CDR3 has 17 residues. Trimming removed 6 bases from V and 0 bases from J, with 18 bases in between. The chain's CDR3 is CSARWDSESSYNSPLHF. CDR3 in DNA: TGCAGTGCCCGATGGGACTCCGAGAGCTCCTATAATTCACCCCTCCACTTT.

This clonotype was picked up a small number of times. The gene calls are TRBV12-3 or TRBV12-4 and TRBJ2-7; a possible D gene is TRBD1 (6 bases). V was clipped by 2 bases and J by 7 bases, with 6 bases between them. The CDR3 has 11 amino acids. The CDR3 protein is CASSLQGEQYF. CDR3 nucleotides: TGTGCCAGCAGTTTACAGGGGGAGCAGTACTTC.

V usage is TRBV29-1 and J usage is TRBJ2-5; no definite D call. V lost 5 bases and J lost 2, with 15 bases in between. CDR1 and CDR2 (germline): SQVTM, ANQGSEA. The CDR3 totals 14 residues. Written as DNA, the CDR3 is TGCAGCGTTTCTTTCCGGCCGGATCAAGAGACCCAGTACTTC. Protein: CSVSFRPDQETQYF.

This clonotype was counted a single time. The rearrangement links TRBV28 to TRBJ1-4, with 7 bases fitting TRBD1. Germline V CDR1 and CDR2: MDHEN, SYDVKM. After removal of 6 bases from V and 7 bases from J, the junction contained 8 bases not matched to a gene. This CDR3 comprises 14 residues. The CDR3 loop is CASRSQGSGEKLFF. The DNA for the CDR3 is TGTGCCAGCAGATCACAGGGGTCCGGTGAAAAACTGTTTTTT.